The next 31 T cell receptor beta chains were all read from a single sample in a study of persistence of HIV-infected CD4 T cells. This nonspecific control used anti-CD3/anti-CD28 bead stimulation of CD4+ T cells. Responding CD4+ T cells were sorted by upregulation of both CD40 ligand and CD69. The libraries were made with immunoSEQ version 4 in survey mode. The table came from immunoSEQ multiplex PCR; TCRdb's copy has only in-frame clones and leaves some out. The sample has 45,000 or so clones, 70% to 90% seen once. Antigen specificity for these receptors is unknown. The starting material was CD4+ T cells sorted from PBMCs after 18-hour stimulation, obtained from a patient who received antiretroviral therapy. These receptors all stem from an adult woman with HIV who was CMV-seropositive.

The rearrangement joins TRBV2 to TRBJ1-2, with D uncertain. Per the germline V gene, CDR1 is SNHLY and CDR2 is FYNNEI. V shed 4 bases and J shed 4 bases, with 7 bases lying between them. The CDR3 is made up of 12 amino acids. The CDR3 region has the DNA TGTGCCAGCAGTGTATCGACCTATGGCTACACCTTC. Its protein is CASSVSTYGYTF.

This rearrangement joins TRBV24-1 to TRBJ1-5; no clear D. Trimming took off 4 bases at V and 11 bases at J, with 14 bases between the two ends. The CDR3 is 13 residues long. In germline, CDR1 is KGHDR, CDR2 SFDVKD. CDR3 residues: CATSEPGRVTQHF. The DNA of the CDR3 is TGTGCCACCAGTGAGCCTGGACGGGTGACCCAGCATTTT.

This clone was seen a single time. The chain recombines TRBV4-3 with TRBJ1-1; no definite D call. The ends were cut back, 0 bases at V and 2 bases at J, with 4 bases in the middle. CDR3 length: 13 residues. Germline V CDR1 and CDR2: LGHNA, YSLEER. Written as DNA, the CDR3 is TGCGCCAGCAGCCAAGAGGAAAACACTGAAGCTTTCTTT. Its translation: CASSQEENTEAFF.

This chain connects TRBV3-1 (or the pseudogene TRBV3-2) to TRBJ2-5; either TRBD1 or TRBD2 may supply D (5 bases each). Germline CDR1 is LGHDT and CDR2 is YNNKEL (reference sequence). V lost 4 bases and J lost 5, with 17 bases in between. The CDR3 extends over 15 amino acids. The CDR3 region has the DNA TGTGCCAGCAGCCGGTCGGCCGCCTGGGGGGAGACCCAGTACTTC. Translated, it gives CASSRSAAWGETQYF.

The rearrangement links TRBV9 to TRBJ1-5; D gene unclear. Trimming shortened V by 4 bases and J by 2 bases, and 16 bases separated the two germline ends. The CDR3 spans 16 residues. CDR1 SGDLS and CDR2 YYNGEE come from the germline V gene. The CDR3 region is CASSPSPRIGNQPQHF. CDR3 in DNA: TGTGCCAGCAGCCCGAGCCCCCGAATCGGCAATCAGCCCCAGCATTTT.

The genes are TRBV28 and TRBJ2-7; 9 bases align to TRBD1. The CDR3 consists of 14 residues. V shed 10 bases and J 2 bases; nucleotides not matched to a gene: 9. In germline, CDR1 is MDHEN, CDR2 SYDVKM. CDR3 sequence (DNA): TGTGCCACAACCGGGACAGGGACCGCCTACGAGCAGTACTTC. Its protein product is CATTGTGTAYEQYF.

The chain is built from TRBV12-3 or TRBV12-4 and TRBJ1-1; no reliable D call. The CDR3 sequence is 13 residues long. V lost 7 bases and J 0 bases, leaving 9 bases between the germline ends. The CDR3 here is CASTQSLNTEAFF. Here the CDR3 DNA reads TGTGCCAGCACCCAGTCGTTGAACACTGAAGCTTTCTTT.

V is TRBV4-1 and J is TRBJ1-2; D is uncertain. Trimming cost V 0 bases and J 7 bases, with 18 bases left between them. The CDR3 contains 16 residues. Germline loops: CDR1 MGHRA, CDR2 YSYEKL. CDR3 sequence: CASSQDMGGVLRGYTF. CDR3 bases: TGCGCCAGCAGCCAAGATATGGGAGGAGTCTTACGTGGCTACACCTTC.

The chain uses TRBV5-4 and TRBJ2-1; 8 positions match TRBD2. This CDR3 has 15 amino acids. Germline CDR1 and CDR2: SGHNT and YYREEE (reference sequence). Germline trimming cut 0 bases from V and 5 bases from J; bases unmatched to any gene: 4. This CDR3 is CASSLELAGHNEQFF. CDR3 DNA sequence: TGTGCCAGCAGCTTGGAGCTAGCGGGCCACAATGAGCAGTTCTTC.

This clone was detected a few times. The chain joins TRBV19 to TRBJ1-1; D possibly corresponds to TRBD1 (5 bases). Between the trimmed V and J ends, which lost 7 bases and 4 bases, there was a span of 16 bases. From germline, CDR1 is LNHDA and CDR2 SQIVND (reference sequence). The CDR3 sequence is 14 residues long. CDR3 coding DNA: TGTGCCAGTACCCCGGGACTCTACGTCACTGAAGCTTTCTTT. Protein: CASTPGLYVTEAFF.

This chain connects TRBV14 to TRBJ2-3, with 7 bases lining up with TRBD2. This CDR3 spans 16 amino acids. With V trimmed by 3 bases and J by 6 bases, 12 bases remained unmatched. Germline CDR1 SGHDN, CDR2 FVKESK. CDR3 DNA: TGTGCCAGCAGCCACCGAACTAGCGTCCTAGAGGATACGCAGTATTTT. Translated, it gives CASSHRTSVLEDTQYF.

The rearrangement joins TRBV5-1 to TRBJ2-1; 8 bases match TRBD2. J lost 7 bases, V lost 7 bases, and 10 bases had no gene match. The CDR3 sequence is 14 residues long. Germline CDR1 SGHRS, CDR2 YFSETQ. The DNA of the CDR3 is TGCGCCAGCTCAGGCGGGGGGTTTGCAAATGAGCAGTTCTTC. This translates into CASSGGGFANEQFF.

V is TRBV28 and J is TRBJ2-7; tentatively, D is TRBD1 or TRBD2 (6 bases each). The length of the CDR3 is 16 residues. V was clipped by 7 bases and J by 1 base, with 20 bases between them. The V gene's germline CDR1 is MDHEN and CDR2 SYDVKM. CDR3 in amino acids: CASNPDLGGSSYEQYF. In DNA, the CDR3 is TGTGCCAGCAACCCGGATTTGGGGGGCAGTTCCTACGAGCAGTACTTC.

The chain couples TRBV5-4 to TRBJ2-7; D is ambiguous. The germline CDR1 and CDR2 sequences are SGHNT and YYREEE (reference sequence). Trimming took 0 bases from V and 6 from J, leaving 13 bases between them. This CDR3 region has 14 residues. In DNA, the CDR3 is TGTGCCAGCAGCTTGGAACGGCCTCCTGCCGAGCAGTACTTC. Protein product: CASSLERPPAEQYF.

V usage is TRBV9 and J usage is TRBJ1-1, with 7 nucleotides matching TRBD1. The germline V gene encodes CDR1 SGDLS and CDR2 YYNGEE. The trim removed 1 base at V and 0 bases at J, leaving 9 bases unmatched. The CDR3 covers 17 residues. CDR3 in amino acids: CASSVYTGERMNTEAFF. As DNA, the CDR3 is TGTGCCAGCAGCGTATATACAGGGGAGAGAATGAACACTGAAGCTTTCTTT. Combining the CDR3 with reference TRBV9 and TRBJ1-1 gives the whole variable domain DSGVTQTPKHLITATGQRVTLRCSPRSGDLSVYWYQQSLDQGLQFLIQYYNGEERAKGNILERFSAQQFPDLHSELNLSSLELGDSALYFCASSVYTGERMNTEAFFGQGTRLTVV.

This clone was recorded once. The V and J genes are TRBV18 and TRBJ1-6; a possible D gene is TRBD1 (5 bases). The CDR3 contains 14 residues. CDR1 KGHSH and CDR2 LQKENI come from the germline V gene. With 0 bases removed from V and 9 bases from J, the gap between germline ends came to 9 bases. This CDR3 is CASSPPPGPSPLHF. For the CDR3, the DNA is TGTGCCAGCTCACCACCGCCGGGGCCTTCACCCCTCCACTTT.

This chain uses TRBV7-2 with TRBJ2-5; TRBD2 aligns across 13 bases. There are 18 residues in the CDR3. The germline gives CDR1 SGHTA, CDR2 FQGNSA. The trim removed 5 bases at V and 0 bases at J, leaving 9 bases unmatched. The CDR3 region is CASSVRLAGGSYQETQYF. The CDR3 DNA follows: TGTGCCAGCAGCGTCCGACTAGCGGGGGGCTCGTACCAAGAGACCCAGTACTTC.

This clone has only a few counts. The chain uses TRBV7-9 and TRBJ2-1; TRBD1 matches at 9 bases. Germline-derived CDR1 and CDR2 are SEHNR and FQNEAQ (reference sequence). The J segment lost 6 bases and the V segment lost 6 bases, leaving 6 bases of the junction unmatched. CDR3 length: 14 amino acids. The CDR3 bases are TGTGCCAGCAGTTCTGACAGGGGGGGCAATGAGCAGTTCTTC. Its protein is CASSSDRGGNEQFF.

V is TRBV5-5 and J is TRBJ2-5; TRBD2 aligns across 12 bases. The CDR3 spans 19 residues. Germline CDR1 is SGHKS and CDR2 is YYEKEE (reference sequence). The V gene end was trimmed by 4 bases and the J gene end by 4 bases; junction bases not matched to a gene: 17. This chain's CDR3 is CASSARPGASGGAGETQYF. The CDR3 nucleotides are TGTGCCAGCAGCGCCAGACCGGGGGCTAGCGGGGGGGCCGGAGAGACCCAGTACTTC.

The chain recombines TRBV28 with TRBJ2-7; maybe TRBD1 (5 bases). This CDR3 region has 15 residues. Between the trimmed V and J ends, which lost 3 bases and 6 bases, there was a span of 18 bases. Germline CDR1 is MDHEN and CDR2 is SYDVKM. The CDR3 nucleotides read TGTGCCAGCAGTTTCCTTGGGGCAGGGTACGGCGAGCAGTACTTC. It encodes CASSFLGAGYGEQYF.

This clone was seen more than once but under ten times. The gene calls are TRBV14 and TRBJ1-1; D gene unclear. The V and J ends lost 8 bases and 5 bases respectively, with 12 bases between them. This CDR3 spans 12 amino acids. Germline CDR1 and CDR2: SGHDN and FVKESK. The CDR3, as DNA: TGTGCCAGCCGAAGCTTAGGGACTGAAGCTTTCTTT. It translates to CASRSLGTEAFF.

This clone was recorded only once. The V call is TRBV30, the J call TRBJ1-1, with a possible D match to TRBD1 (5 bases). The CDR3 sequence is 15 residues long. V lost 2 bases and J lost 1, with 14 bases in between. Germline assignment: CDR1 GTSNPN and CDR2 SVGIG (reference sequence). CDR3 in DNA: TGTGCCTGGAGTCTACCAACCAGGGAGAACACTGAAGCTTTCTTT. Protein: CAWSLPTRENTEAFF.

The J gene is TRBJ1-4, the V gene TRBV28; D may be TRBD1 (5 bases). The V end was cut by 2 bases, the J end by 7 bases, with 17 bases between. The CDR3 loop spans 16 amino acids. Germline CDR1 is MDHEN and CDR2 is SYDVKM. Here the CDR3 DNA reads TGTGCCAGCAGTTTAATTTCCGGGGGTCGGTTTGAAAAACTGTTTTTT. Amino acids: CASSLISGGRFEKLFF.

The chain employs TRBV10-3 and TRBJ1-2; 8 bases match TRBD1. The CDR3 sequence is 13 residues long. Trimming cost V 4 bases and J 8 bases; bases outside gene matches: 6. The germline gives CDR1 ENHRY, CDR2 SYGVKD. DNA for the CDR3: TGTGCCATCAGTGTGAAGGACAGGGACGGCTACACCTTC. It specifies CAISVKDRDGYTF.

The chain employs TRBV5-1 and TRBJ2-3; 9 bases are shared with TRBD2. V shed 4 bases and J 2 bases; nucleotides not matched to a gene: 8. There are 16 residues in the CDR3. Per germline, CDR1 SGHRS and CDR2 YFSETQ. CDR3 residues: CASSPGTSLSTDTQYF. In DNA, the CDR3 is TGCGCCAGCAGCCCCGGGACTAGCCTATCCACAGATACGCAGTATTTT.

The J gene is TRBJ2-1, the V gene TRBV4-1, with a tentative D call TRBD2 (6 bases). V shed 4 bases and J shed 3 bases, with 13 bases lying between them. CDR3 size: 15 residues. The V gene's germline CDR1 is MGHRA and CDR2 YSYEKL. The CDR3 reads CASSLSSADYNEQFF. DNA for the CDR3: TGCGCCAGCAGCCTCTCTAGCGCCGACTACAATGAGCAGTTCTTC.

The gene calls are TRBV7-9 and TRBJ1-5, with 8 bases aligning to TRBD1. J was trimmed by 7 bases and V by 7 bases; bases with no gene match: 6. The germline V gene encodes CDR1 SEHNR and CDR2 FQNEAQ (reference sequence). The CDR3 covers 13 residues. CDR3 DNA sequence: TGTGCCAGCAACCAAGACAGGGGCCAGCCCCAGCATTTT. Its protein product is CASNQDRGQPQHF.

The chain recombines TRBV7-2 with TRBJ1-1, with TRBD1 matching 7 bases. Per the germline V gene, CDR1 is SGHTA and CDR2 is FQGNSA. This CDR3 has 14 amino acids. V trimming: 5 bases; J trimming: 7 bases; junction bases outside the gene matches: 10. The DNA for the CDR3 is TGTGCCAGCAGCGTGACAGGGTTCGACGGTGAAGCTTTCTTT. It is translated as CASSVTGFDGEAFF.

DNA for the CDR3: TGTGCCATCAGTGAGATAAGAGGGGACAATCAGCCCCAGCATTTT. It yields the protein CAISEIRGDNQPQHF. This chain joins TRBV10-3 and TRBJ1-5, with a tentative D call TRBD1 (5 bases). In germline, CDR1 is ENHRY, CDR2 SYGVKD. This CDR3 is built from 15 residues. Trimming removed 2 bases at V and 3 bases at J, with 11 bases between.

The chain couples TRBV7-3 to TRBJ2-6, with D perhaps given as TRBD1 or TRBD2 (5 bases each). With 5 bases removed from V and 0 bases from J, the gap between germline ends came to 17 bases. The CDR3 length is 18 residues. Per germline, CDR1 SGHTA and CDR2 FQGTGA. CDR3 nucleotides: TGTGCCAGCAGCCCCAGAGGGGACGGACACTCTGGGGCCAACGTCCTGACTTTC. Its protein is CASSPRGDGHSGANVLTF.

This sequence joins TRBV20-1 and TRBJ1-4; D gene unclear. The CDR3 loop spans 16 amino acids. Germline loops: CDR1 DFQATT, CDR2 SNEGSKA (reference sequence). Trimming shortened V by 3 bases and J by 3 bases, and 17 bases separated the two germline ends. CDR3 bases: TGCAGTGCTAGTTCGTCGAGGGTACAGTCTAATGAAAAACTGTTTTTT. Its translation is CSASSSRVQSNEKLFF.